What follows is one TCR beta chain and its context. What it recognizes is unknown. While unrecorded immune exposures were likely, the donors were nominally healthy when sampled. Trimming left V 10 bases short and J 6 bases short, with 12 bases between. Germline V gives CDR1 SGHVS, CDR2 FQNEAQ. The CDR3 length is 12 residues. The entry originates in a study of cytomegalovirus exposure and HLA in healthy donors. Notes on the study in general: Later analysis showed most CMV-associated TCR beta chains appearing HLA-restricted. Across HLA loci, a later analysis found differing TCR association rates, with DRB1 most and HLA-C fewest.

PCR used 60 Vbeta primers and 13 Jbeta primers. Measured with immunoSEQ multiplex PCR; TCRdb has only the in-frame clones, and not every one. Of around 150,000 clones in the sample, around four fifths were seen once. This clonotype was sampled from a woman in her twenties or thirties in good health and CMV-seronegative. This chain links TRBV7-8 with TRBJ1-4, with D perhaps matching TRBD1 (5 bases). Sequencing used PBMCs. CDR3 residues: CATQGEDEKLFF. For the CDR3, the DNA is TGTGCCACCCAAGGGGAGGATGAAAAACTGTTTTTT.